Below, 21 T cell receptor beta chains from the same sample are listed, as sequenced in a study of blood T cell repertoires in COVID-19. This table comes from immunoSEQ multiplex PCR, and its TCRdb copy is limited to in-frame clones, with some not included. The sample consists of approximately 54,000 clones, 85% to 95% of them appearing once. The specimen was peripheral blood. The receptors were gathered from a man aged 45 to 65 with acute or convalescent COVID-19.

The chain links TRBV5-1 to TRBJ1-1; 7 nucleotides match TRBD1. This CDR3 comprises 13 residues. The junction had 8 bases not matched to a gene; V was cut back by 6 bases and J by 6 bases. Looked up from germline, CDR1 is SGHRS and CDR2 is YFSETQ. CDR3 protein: CASMSGQSSEAFF. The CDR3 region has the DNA TGCGCCAGCATGTCGGGACAGTCCTCTGAAGCTTTCTTT. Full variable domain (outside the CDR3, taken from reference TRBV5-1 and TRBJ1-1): KAGVTQTPRYLIKTRGQQVTLSCSPISGHRSVSWYQQTPGQGLQFLFEYFSETQRNKGNFPGRFSGRQFSNSRSEMNVSTLELGDSALYLCASMSGQSSEAFFGQGTRLTVV.

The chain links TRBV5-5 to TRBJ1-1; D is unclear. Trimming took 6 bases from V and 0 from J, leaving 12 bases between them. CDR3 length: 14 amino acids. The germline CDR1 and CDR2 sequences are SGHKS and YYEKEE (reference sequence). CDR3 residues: CASNPRSVNTEAFF. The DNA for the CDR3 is TGTGCCAGCAACCCGAGAAGTGTGAACACTGAAGCTTTCTTT. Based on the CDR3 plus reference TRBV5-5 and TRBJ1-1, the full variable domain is DAGVTQSPTHLIKTRGQQVTLRCSPISGHKSVSWYQQVLGQGPQFIFQYYEKEERGRGNFPDRFSARQFPNYSSELNVNALLLGDSALYLCASNPRSVNTEAFFGQGTRLTVV.

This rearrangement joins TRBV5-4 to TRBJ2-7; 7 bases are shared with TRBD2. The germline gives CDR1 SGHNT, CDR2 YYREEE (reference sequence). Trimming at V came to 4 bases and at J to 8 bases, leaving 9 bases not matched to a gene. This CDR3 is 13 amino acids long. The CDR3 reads CASSPMGEGQQYF. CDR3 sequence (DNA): TGTGCCAGCAGCCCGATGGGGGAGGGGCAGCAGTACTTC.

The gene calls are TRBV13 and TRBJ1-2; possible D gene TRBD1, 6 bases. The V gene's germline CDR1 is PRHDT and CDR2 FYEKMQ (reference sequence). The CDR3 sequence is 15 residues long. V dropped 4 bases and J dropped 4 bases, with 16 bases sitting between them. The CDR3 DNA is TGTGCCAGCAGCTCCGGGGCAGGGGTCATCTATGGCTACACCTTC. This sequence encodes CASSSGAGVIYGYTF.

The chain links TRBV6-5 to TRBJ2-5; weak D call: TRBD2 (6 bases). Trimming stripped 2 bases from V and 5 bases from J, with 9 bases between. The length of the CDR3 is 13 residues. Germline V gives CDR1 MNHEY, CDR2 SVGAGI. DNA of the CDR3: TGTGCCAGCAGTTACCCGGCGGGGGAGACCCAGTACTTC. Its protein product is CASSYPAGETQYF.

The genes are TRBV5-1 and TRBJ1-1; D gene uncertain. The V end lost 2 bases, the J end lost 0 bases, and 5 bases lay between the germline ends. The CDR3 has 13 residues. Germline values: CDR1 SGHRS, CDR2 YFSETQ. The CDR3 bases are TGCGCCAGCAGCTTTGAGGTGAACACTGAAGCTTTCTTT. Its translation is CASSFEVNTEAFF.

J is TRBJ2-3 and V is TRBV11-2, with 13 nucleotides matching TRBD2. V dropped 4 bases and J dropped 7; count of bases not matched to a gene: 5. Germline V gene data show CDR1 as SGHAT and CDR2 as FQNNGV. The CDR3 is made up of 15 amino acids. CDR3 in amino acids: CASSSTGTSGNTQYF. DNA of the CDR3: TGTGCCAGCAGCTCAACCGGGACTAGCGGGAATACGCAGTATTTT.

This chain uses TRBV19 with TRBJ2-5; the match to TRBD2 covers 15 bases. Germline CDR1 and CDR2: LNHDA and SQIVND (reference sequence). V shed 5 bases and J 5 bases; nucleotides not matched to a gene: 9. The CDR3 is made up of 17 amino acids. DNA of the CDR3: TGTGCCAGTAGTCTCCGCGGACTAGCGGGAGGGGGGGAGACCCAGTACTTC. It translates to CASSLRGLAGGGETQYF. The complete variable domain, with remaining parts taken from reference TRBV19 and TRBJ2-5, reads DGGITQSPKYLFRKEGQNVTLSCEQNLNHDAMYWYRQDPGQGLRLIYYSQIVNDFQKGDIAEGYSVSREKKESFPLTVTSAQKNPTAFYLCASSLRGLAGGGETQYFGPGTRLLVL.

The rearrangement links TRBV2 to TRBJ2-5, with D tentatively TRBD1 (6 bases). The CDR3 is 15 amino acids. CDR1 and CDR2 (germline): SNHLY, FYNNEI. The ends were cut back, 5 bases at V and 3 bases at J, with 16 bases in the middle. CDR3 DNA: TGTGCCAGCAGTAGTGGAGACAGGCTGAAAGAGACCCAGTACTTC. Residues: CASSSGDRLKETQYF.

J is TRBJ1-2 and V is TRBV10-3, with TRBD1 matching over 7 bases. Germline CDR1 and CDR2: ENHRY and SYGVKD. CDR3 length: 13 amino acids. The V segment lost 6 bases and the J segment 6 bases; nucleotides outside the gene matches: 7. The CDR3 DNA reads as TGTGCCATCAGCACAGGGGATCCCAATGGCTACACCTTC. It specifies CAISTGDPNGYTF.

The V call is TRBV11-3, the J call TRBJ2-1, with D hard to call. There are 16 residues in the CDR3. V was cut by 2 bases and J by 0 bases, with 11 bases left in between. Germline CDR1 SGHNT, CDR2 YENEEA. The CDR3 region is CASSLRRSVSYNEQFF. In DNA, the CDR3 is TGTGCCAGCAGCTTAAGGCGGAGCGTCTCCTACAATGAGCAGTTCTTC.

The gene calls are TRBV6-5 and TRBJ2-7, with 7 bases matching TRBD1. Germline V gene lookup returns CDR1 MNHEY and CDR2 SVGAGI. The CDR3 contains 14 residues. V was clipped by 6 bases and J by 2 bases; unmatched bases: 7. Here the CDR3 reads CASSPDRFPYEQYF. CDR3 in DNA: TGTGCCAGCAGCCCGGACAGGTTTCCCTACGAGCAGTACTTC.

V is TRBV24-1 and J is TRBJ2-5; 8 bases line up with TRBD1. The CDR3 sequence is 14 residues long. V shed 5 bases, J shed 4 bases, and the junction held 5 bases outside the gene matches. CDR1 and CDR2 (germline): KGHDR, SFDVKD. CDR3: CATSVHDRGETQYF. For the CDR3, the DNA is TGTGCCACCAGTGTACATGACAGGGGAGAGACCCAGTACTTC.

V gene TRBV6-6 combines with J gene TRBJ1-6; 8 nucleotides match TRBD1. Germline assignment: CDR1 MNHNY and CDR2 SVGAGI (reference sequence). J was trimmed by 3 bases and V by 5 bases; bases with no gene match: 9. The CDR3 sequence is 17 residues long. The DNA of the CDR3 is TGTGCCAGCAGTCCTGGGGCAGGGGGCGGCTATAATTCACCCCTCCACTTT. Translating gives CASSPGAGGGYNSPLHF.

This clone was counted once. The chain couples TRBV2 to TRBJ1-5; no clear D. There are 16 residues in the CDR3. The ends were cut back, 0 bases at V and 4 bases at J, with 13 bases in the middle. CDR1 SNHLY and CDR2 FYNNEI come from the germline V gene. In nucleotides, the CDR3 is TGTGCCAGCAGTGAAGCGTATGCGAGGGTGAATCAGCCCCAGCATTTT. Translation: CASSEAYARVNQPQHF.

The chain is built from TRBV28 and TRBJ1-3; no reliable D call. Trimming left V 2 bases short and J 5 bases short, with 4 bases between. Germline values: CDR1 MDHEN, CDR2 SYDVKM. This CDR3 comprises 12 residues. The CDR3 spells CASSLGRNTIYF. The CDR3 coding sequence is TGTGCCAGCAGTTTAGGCCGAAACACCATATATTTT.

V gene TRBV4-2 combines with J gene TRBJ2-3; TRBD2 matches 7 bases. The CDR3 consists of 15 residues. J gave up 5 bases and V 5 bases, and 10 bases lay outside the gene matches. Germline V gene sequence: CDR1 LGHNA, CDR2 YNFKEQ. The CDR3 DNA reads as TGTGCCAGCAGCGAAGTGGCGGGAGCTGGAGATACGCAGTATTTT. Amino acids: CASSEVAGAGDTQYF.

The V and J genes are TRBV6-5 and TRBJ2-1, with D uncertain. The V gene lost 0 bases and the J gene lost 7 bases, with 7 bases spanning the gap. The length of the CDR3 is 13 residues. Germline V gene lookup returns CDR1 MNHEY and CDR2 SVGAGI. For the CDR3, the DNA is TGTGCCAGCAGTTACTCCGTCGTAAATGAGCAGTTCTTC. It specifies CASSYSVVNEQFF.

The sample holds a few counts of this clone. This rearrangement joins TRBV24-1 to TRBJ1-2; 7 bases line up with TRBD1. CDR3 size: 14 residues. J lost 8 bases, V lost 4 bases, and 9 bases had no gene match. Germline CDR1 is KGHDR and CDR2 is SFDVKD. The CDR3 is CATSEPDRVRGYTF. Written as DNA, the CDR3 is TGTGCCACCAGTGAACCTGACAGGGTGCGAGGCTACACCTTC.

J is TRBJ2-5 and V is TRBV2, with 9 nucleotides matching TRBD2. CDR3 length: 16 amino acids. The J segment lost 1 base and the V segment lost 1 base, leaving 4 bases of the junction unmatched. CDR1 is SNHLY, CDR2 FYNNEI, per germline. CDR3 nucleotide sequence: TGTGCCAGCAGTGAAGGTAGCGGGGGCCGCCAAGAGACCCAGTACTTC. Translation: CASSEGSGGRQETQYF. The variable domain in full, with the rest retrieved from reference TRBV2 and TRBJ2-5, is EPEVTQTPSHQVTQMGQEVILRCVPISNHLYFYWYRQILGQKVEFLVSFYNNEISEKSEIFDDQFSVERPDGSNFTLKIRSTKLEDSAMYFCASSEGSGGRQETQYFGPGTRLLVL.

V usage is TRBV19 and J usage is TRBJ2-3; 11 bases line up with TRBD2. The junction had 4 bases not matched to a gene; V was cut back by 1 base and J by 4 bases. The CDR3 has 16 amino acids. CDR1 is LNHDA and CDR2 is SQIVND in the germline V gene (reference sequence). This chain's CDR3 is CASSIVLAGGSDTQYF. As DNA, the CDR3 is TGTGCCAGTAGTATAGTCCTAGCGGGAGGATCAGATACGCAGTATTTT.